The 2 T cell receptor beta chains listed next were all sequenced from one sample in a study of cytomegalovirus exposure and HLA in healthy donors. Primers for the PCR totalled 60 Vbeta and 13 Jbeta. Produced via immunoSEQ multiplex PCR; TCRdb's table is partial and in-frame only. The table shows under 150,000 clones, with roughly four fifths occurring only once. The sequencing input was PBMCs. The receptors originated from a young woman in good health and CMV-seronegative.

The CDR3 nucleotides read TGTGCCAGCGGAGCCGGACTAGCTAGGGGGTACACAGATACGCAGTATTTT. It yields the protein CASGAGLARGYTDTQYF. The rearrangement joins TRBV28 to TRBJ2-3; TRBD2 aligns across 8 bases. CDR3 length equals 17 residues. CDR1 is MDHEN and CDR2 is SYDVKM in the germline V gene. J was trimmed by 2 bases and V by 8 bases; bases with no gene match: 15.

This chain connects TRBV4-2 to TRBJ2-3; 11 bases match TRBD1. The V segment lost 3 bases and the J segment 3 bases; nucleotides outside the gene matches: 5. The CDR3 is made up of 16 amino acids. Germline V gene sequence: CDR1 LGHNA, CDR2 YNFKEQ. The chain's CDR3 is CASSQGWDRGTDTQYF. The CDR3 nucleotides read TGTGCCAGCAGCCAGGGTTGGGACAGGGGGACAGATACGCAGTATTTT.